Below are 6 T cell receptor beta chains sequenced from a single sample in a study of cytomegalovirus exposure and HLA in healthy donors. Vbeta (60) and Jbeta (13) primers were used in the PCR. Repertoires were generated with immunoSEQ multiplex PCR, while TCRdb's copy carries only in-frame clones and drops some. In all, the sample yields about 120,000 clones. The sequenced sample consisted of PBMCs. These receptors originate from a woman in her thirties or forties in good health and CMV-seropositive.

J is TRBJ1-2 and V is TRBV7-2; D remains unclear. CDR1 and CDR2 (germline): SGHTA, FQGNSA. Trimming took off 1 base at V and 3 bases at J, with 9 bases between the two ends. CDR3 length: 14 residues. CDR3 in amino acids: CASSLDGIYYGYTF. CDR3 DNA sequence: TGTGCCAGCAGCTTAGACGGGATTTACTATGGCTACACCTTC.

The J gene is TRBJ2-2, the V gene TRBV10-3; 8 nucleotides agree with TRBD1. The CDR3 contains 15 residues. Germline-derived CDR1 and CDR2 are ENHRY and SYGVKD. V lost 7 bases, J lost 7 bases, and 11 bases stayed unmatched. CDR3 residues: CAINPTGESFGELFF. DNA for the CDR3: TGTGCCATCAATCCGACAGGGGAAAGTTTCGGGGAGCTGTTTTTT.

The V and J genes are TRBV27 and TRBJ2-3; a possible D gene is TRBD2 (6 bases). Germline CDR1 is MNHEY and CDR2 is SMNVEV (reference sequence). Trimming removed 5 bases at V and 5 bases at J, with 11 bases between. This CDR3 region has 13 residues. The CDR3: CASSPWGVDTQYF. The CDR3 DNA reads as TGTGCCAGCAGTCCCTGGGGGGTAGATACGCAGTATTTT.

The chain joins TRBV27 to TRBJ2-7; no reliable D call. This CDR3 spans 12 amino acids. Germline CDR1 MNHEY, CDR2 SMNVEV (reference sequence). Trimming pared 4 bases from V and 5 bases from J, leaving 9 bases between. The CDR3 loop is CASSSLRDEQYF. The CDR3 DNA reads TGTGCCAGCAGTTCCCTACGGGACGAGCAGTACTTC.

The chain is built from TRBV5-1 and TRBJ2-4; 8 nucleotides align to TRBD2. CDR3 length: 16 amino acids. The germline V gene has CDR1 SGHRS and CDR2 YFSETQ. The ends lost 4 bases at V and 8 bases at J; junction bases unmatched: 14. The CDR3: CASSPRTSRPLDIQYF. The CDR3 region has the DNA TGCGCCAGCAGCCCTCGGACTAGCCGCCCCCTTGACATTCAGTACTTC.

The V and J genes are TRBV29-1 and TRBJ2-7; D is perhaps TRBD2 (7 bases). The CDR3 has 14 residues. The V end was cut by 4 bases, the J end by 2 bases, with 15 bases between. From germline, CDR1 is SQVTM and CDR2 ANQGSEA. The CDR3 reads CSVVGGQGPYEQYF. CDR3 nucleotide sequence: TGCAGCGTTGTGGGAGGGCAGGGGCCCTACGAGCAGTACTTC.